This is a list of T cell receptor beta chains from one sample in a study of low-dose radiotherapy and immunotherapy resistance in tumors. TCRdb itself ran the reads through MiXCR, one entry per CDR3 protein. The sample has 60,000 to 90,000 distinct CDR3 sequences, around 30% seen once; the top ten hold around 10%. The sequencing used PBMCs, collected before treatment. These receptors originate from a female donor with ovarian cancer. Both conserved end residues are part of each CDR3. The D gene is left open where the match is weak. Clone size is not always given. Where it is, it says once, few, many or a class for expanded clones.

. TRBJ1-1 TRBV5-1 many TGCGCCAGCAGTTCCGGCCCTAGGGGGTTGAACACTGAAGCTTTCTTT CASSSGPRGLNTEAFF
. TRBJ2-3 TRBV9 many TGTGCCAGCAGCGTAGAAGGTAGCGGTCGCACAGATACGCAGTATTTT CASSVEGSGRTDTQYF
. TRBJ2-1 TRBV7-9 . TGTGCCAGCAGCTTTTCCGGAGCTTACAATGAGCAGTTCTTC CASSFSGAYNEQFF
. TRBJ2-3 TRBV20-1 many TGCAGTGCAGAAGACAGGTTCACAGATACGCAGTATTTT CSAEDRFTDTQYF
. TRBJ2-2 TRBV5-1 many TGCGCCAGCAGCTTGGCCGGCGGCACCGGGGAGCTGTTTTTT CASSLAGGTGELFF
TRBD2 TRBJ2-5 TRBV4-2 many TGTGCCAGCAGCCGGGACCTAGCTAGCGGAGAAGAGACCCAGTACTTC CASSRDLASGEETQYF
. TRBJ1-2 TRBV6-2/TRBV6-3 . TGTGCCAGCAGTGAAACGGGCACTAACTATGGCTACACCTTC CASSETGTNYGYTF
TRBD1 TRBJ2-3 TRBV2 many TGTGCCAGCAAGGGGACAGGTGGGAATGGAGATACGCAGTATTTT CASKGTGGNGDTQYF
. TRBJ2-7 TRBV7-3 many TGTGCCAGCCAAAAAAGGACAGACTACGAGCAGTACTTC CASQKRTDYEQYF
. TRBJ1-5 TRBV12-3/TRBV12-4 . TGTGCCAGCAGTTTAGCGGGAGGGCAAGGGCAGCCCCAGCATTTT CASSLAGGQGQPQHF
. TRBJ2-3 TRBV28 . TGTGCCAGCAGTCCCCCTTCGGGTTATGGCACAGATACGCAGTATTTT CASSPPSGYGTDTQYF
. TRBJ1-1 TRBV11-2 many TGTGCCAGCAGCTTAACAGCACAGGGTGAAGCTTTCTTT CASSLTAQGEAFF
TRBD1 TRBJ2-2 TRBV11-3 . TGTGCCAGCAGCTTTATACAGGGGTGGACCGGGGTGCTGTTTTTTTTTTTT CASSFIQGWTGVLFFFF
. TRBJ2-7 TRBV12-3/TRBV12-4 many TGTGCCAGCAGTTTGACTAGTCGTATCTACGAGCAGTACTTC CASSLTSRIYEQYF
. TRBJ2-5 TRBV5-6 . TGTGCCAGCAGCCGCGGAGAGGGAGAGACCCAGTACTTC CASSRGEGETQYF
. TRBJ2-7 TRBV19 many TGTGCCAGTAGTATATCCATGAACTACGAGCAGTACTTC CASSISMNYEQYF
. TRBJ1-5 TRBV3-1 many TGTGCCAGCAGCCCCCGCTTGGGCAGTAGCAATCAGCCCCAGCATTTT CASSPRLGSSNQPQHF
TRBD2 TRBJ2-1 TRBV30 many TGTGCCTGGACCCGCGGACCCGGGGGGGCGACCTACAATGAGCAGTTCTTC CAWTRGPGGATYNEQFF
. TRBJ2-7 TRBV3-1 . TGTGCCAGCAGCCAAGACAGGGACCCCCCCTACGAGCAGTACTTC CASSQDRDPPYEQYF